Below, 31 T cell receptor beta chains from the same sample are listed, as sequenced in a study of shared clonotypes between healthy human individuals. Measured with immunoSEQ multiplex PCR; TCRdb has only the in-frame clones, and not every one. The sample lists over 1.5 million clones; 95% to 99% were seen once. Sequenced: naive CD4+ T cells sorted from blood. Subset: CD45RA+ positively selected. All receptors derive from a man between 25 and 39 years old in good health.

The chain uses TRBV18 and TRBJ2-3; D call uncertain. Germline V gene data show CDR1 as KGHSH and CDR2 as LQKENI. V was cut by 6 bases and J by 2 bases, with 9 bases left in between. The CDR3 extends over 13 amino acids. CDR3 residues: CASSPWATDTQYF. The CDR3 region has the DNA TGTGCCAGCTCTCCCTGGGCCACAGATACGCAGTATTTT.

The rearrangement joins TRBV11-2 to TRBJ1-1; D unresolved. In germline, CDR1 is SGHAT, CDR2 FQNNGV. Trimming took off 7 bases at V and 0 bases at J, with 9 bases between the two ends. This CDR3 is 13 amino acids long. The CDR3, as DNA: TGTGCCAGCACCCGGGCTTTGAACACTGAAGCTTTCTTT. It encodes CASTRALNTEAFF.

This chain uses TRBV9 with TRBJ1-2; TRBD1 matches 8 bases. The CDR3 is made up of 16 amino acids. The germline CDR1 and CDR2 sequences are SGDLS and YYNGEE. V shed 4 bases, J shed 2 bases, and the junction held 10 bases outside the gene matches. Written as DNA, the CDR3 is TGTGCCAGCAGCCCGGGGACAGGAGGGAGAAACTATGGCTACACCTTC. Amino acid sequence: CASSPGTGGRNYGYTF.

The chain links TRBV29-1 to TRBJ2-1, with D tentatively TRBD2 (6 bases). Trimming cost V 1 base and J 4 bases, with 11 bases left between them. Germline-derived CDR1 and CDR2 are SQVTM and ANQGSEA. This CDR3 comprises 14 residues. The CDR3 DNA follows: TGCAGCGTTGAAGGACTAGTCGGGTACAATGAGCAGTTCTTC. This translates into CSVEGLVGYNEQFF.

With respect to this clone: The sample has other DNA sequences that encode this CDR3 too. The J gene is TRBJ1-1, the V gene TRBV29-1; D gene unclear. V was cut by 3 bases and J by 5 bases, with 7 bases left in between. Germline V gene lookup returns CDR1 SQVTM and CDR2 ANQGSEA. The CDR3 loop spans 11 amino acids. CDR3 amino acids: CSVDRNTEAFF. Written as DNA, the CDR3 is TGCAGCGTTGATAGGAATACTGAAGCTTTCTTT.

This clone showed up just once. This rearrangement joins TRBV7-8 to TRBJ2-5; no firm D call. The CDR3 totals 13 residues. The V end was cut by 7 bases, the J end by 2 bases, with 11 bases between. CDR1 and CDR2 (germline): SGHVS, FQNEAQ. The CDR3 protein is CASTVGLQETQYF. The CDR3 DNA sequence: TGTGCCAGCACCGTCGGGTTACAAGAGACCCAGTACTTC.

DNA of the CDR3: TGCGCCAGCAGCTTACCGACAGGGGCCATCCCCCTAGGATACGAGCAGTACTTC. Amino acid sequence: CASSLPTGAIPLGYEQYF. The chain recombines TRBV5-1 with TRBJ2-7, with 8 bases identical to TRBD1. The germline CDR1 and CDR2 sequences are SGHRS and YFSETQ. This CDR3 has 18 residues. The trim removed 2 bases at V and 4 bases at J, leaving 17 bases unmatched. The whole variable domain, filled in from reference TRBV5-1 and TRBJ2-7, reads KAGVTQTPRYLIKTRGQQVTLSCSPISGHRSVSWYQQTPGQGLQFLFEYFSETQRNKGNFPGRFSGRQFSNSRSEMNVSTLELGDSALYLCASSLPTGAIPLGYEQYFGPGTRLTVT.

The genes are TRBV10-2 and TRBJ2-1, with D possibly TRBD1 on 5 matching bases. Germline V gene lookup returns CDR1 WSHSY and CDR2 SAAADI. The CDR3 is 13 residues long. V was pared by 6 bases and J by 4 bases, with 10 bases between. DNA of the CDR3: TGCGCCAGCAGGACAGACTCATACAATGAGCAGTTCTTC. Translation gives CASRTDSYNEQFF.

V is TRBV25-1 and J is TRBJ2-5; D gene unclear. The CDR3 loop spans 15 amino acids. The V end lost 0 bases, the J end lost 4 bases, and 12 bases lay between the germline ends. Germline CDR1 and CDR2: MGHDK and SYGVNS. The CDR3 loop is CASSEYYSPGETQYF. The DNA of the CDR3 is TGTGCCAGCAGTGAATACTATAGCCCTGGAGAGACCCAGTACTTC.

The chain is built from TRBV27 and TRBJ1-5; maybe TRBD1 (6 bases). Trimming shortened V by 7 bases and J by 5 bases, and 18 bases separated the two germline ends. The germline V gene encodes CDR1 MNHEY and CDR2 SMNVEV (reference sequence). There are 15 residues in the CDR3. The CDR3 protein is CASTRVGGRDQPQHF. The CDR3 bases are TGTGCCAGCACCCGCGTGGGGGGCCGGGATCAGCCCCAGCATTTT.

This chain joins TRBV10-1 and TRBJ2-1; the match to TRBD2 covers 8 bases. This CDR3 spans 14 amino acids. V lost 7 bases and J lost 9; bases outside the gene matches: 11. Germline V gives CDR1 WNHNN, CDR2 SYGVQD (reference sequence). The DNA for the CDR3 is TGCGCCAGCACCCCTGGCGGGAGCGGGGGTGAGCAGTTCTTC. The encoded protein is CASTPGGSGGEQFF.

The chain has TRBV5-1 and TRBJ2-4; 10 nucleotides agree with TRBD1. V shed 10 bases and J 5 bases; nucleotides not matched to a gene: 9. The CDR3 spans 14 residues. CDR1 SGHRS and CDR2 YFSETQ come from the germline V gene. The CDR3: CASRPGTGENIQYF. DNA for the CDR3: TGCGCCTCCCGACCTGGGACAGGGGAAAACATTCAGTACTTC.

This clone was recorded once. The V and J genes are TRBV28 and TRBJ1-2; unclear D gene. The CDR3 has 14 amino acids. CDR1 MDHEN and CDR2 SYDVKM come from the germline V gene. Trimming pared 3 bases from V and 8 bases from J, leaving 16 bases between. The CDR3 region has the DNA TGTGCCAGCAGTTTCTCCTCCGGGCTTGTGGGCTACACCTTC. This gives the protein CASSFSSGLVGYTF.

The gene calls are TRBV10-3 and TRBJ1-3; D might be TRBD1 (6 bases). V gave up 4 bases and J gave up 2 bases, with 9 bases separating them. The CDR3 runs 14 residues. CDR1 is ENHRY, CDR2 SYGVKD, per germline. CDR3 DNA sequence: TGTGCCATCAGTGGAACAGGGCCTGGAAACACCATATATTTT. Amino acids: CAISGTGPGNTIYF.

The V and J genes are TRBV5-5 and TRBJ1-5; 8 bases are shared with TRBD1. The CDR3 loop spans 15 amino acids. The J segment lost 7 bases and the V segment lost 0 bases, leaving 6 bases of the junction unmatched. The germline CDR1 and CDR2 sequences are SGHKS and YYEKEE (reference sequence). The CDR3 here is CASSLGPGGEQPQHF. Written as DNA, the CDR3 is TGTGCCAGCAGCTTGGGTCCAGGGGGCGAACAGCCCCAGCATTTT.

The CDR3 loop reads CASNPPGGPLYEQYF. The CDR3, as DNA: TGTGCCAGCAACCCCCCCGGCGGGCCCCTCTACGAGCAGTACTTC. The V gene is TRBV28, the J gene TRBJ2-7; D is possibly TRBD2 (5 bases). Germline CDR1 reads MDHEN; CDR2 reads SYDVKM. V gave up 7 bases and J gave up 3 bases, with 19 bases separating them. This CDR3 comprises 15 residues. Complete variable domain (other parts from reference TRBV28 and TRBJ2-7): DVKVTQSSRYLVKRTGEKVFLECVQDMDHENMFWYRQDPGLGLRLIYFSYDVKMKEKGDIPEGYSVSREKKERFSLILESASTNQTSMYLCASNPPGGPLYEQYFGPGTRLTVT.

This clone occurred once. The chain has TRBV7-9 and TRBJ2-5; D uncertain. The germline V gene has CDR1 SEHNR and CDR2 FQNEAQ (reference sequence). This CDR3 is built from 18 residues. Trimming stripped 1 base from V and 5 bases from J, with 23 bases between. CDR3 protein: CASSLGSAATSSIETQYF. The CDR3 coding sequence is TGTGCCAGCAGCTTAGGGTCCGCGGCCACCAGTTCAATCGAGACCCAGTACTTC.

V gene TRBV10-3 combines with J gene TRBJ1-5, with D perhaps TRBD1 (5 bases). Germline V gene sequence: CDR1 ENHRY, CDR2 SYGVKD. The CDR3 is 12 residues long. V was cut by 9 bases and J by 6 bases, with 12 bases left in between. The CDR3 DNA follows: TGTGCCATACAGGATACCGGTCAGCCCCAGCATTTT. It encodes CAIQDTGQPQHF.

The chain uses TRBV4-1 and TRBJ2-7, with D possibly being TRBD1 (5 bases). Germline lookup yields CDR1 MGHRA and CDR2 YSYEKL. CDR3 length equals 15 residues. V was trimmed by 1 base and J by 3 bases, leaving 13 bases between them. CDR3 in amino acids: CASSQAQGRRYEQYF. In DNA, the CDR3 is TGCGCCAGCAGCCAAGCGCAGGGCAGGCGCTACGAGCAGTACTTC.

The chain links TRBV2 to TRBJ1-1; D not resolved. The CDR3 runs to 13 residues. Between the trimmed V and J ends, which lost 8 bases and 1 base, there was a span of 11 bases. Germline assignment: CDR1 SNHLY and CDR2 FYNNEI. The CDR3 nucleotides read TGTGCCAGCTTTGCAGGACGGAACACTGAAGCTTTCTTT. It specifies CASFAGRNTEAFF.

V gene TRBV6-6 combines with J gene TRBJ2-2, with 8 positions matching TRBD2. This CDR3 region has 16 residues. Germline assignment: CDR1 MNHNY and CDR2 SVGAGI (reference sequence). With V trimmed by 0 bases and J by 6 bases, 6 bases remained unmatched. The CDR3 loop reads CASSYSAGVSAGELFF. The CDR3 coding sequence is TGTGCCAGCAGTTACTCAGCGGGAGTTAGCGCCGGGGAGCTGTTTTTT.

CDR3 bases: TGTGCCAGCAGAAGAATCTCGCCTTCCTATGGCTACACCTTC. The encoded protein is CASRRISPSYGYTF. The chain recombines TRBV27 with TRBJ1-2, with no clear D. Trimming cost V 6 bases and J 4 bases, with 15 bases left between them. The CDR3 loop spans 14 amino acids. Germline CDR1 MNHEY, CDR2 SMNVEV (reference sequence).

V gene TRBV5-1 combines with J gene TRBJ2-3; D may be TRBD1 (5 bases). Germline lookup yields CDR1 SGHRS and CDR2 YFSETQ. Trimming took off 1 base at V and 4 bases at J, with 10 bases between the two ends. This CDR3 spans 14 amino acids. CDR3 amino acids: CASSLTDKSDTQYF. The CDR3 DNA reads TGCGCCAGCAGCTTGACGGACAAATCAGATACGCAGTATTTT.

The chain combines TRBV18 with TRBJ2-3; D is uncertain. CDR1 and CDR2 from the germline V gene are KGHSH and LQKENI. Trimming removed 0 bases from V and 2 bases from J, with 12 bases in between. This CDR3 contains 16 residues. The CDR3 protein is CASSPPGSFSTDTQYF. The CDR3 nucleotides are TGTGCCAGCTCACCACCGGGGTCTTTTTCCACAGATACGCAGTATTTT.

This sequence joins TRBV9 and TRBJ2-5, with 7 positions matching TRBD2. V gave up 0 bases and J gave up 1 base; unmatched junction bases: 6. This CDR3 spans 16 amino acids. Germline assignment: CDR1 SGDLS and CDR2 YYNGEE. The CDR3 reads CASSVASGTPQETQYF. DNA for the CDR3: TGTGCCAGCAGCGTAGCTAGCGGTACCCCCCAAGAGACCCAGTACTTC.

The V call is TRBV29-1, the J call TRBJ2-2; D might be TRBD2 (7 bases). Germline V CDR1 and CDR2: SQVTM, ANQGSEA. The CDR3 is made up of 12 amino acids. CDR3 nucleotide sequence: TGCTCCCGGAGGGGGAGGGTCGGGGAGCTGTTTTTT. It translates to CSRRGRVGELFF.

This clone came up once. CDR3 in amino acids: CASSLSQGAYEQYF. CDR3 nucleotide sequence: TGTGCCAGCAGTTTATCACAAGGGGCCTACGAGCAGTACTTC. The rearrangement uses TRBV28 and TRBJ2-7; D may be TRBD1 (5 bases). Germline V gives CDR1 MDHEN, CDR2 SYDVKM. The germline V and J ends were trimmed by 1 base and 2 bases, with 9 bases remaining between them. There are 14 residues in the CDR3.

The chain carries TRBV27 and TRBJ2-2, with D maybe TRBD1 (7 bases). Trimming pared 3 bases from V and 7 bases from J, leaving 15 bases between. This CDR3 comprises 15 residues. Germline V CDR1 and CDR2: MNHEY, SMNVEV (reference sequence). CDR3 protein: CASSLRQGGGGELFF. Written as DNA, the CDR3 is TGTGCCAGCAGTTTGAGGCAGGGGGGCGGCGGGGAGCTGTTTTTT.

The chain links TRBV6-1 to TRBJ1-2; no clear D. Germline V lookup: CDR1 MNHNS, CDR2 SASEGT. Trimming removed 5 bases from V and 7 bases from J, with 17 bases in between. The CDR3 spans 14 residues. CDR3 bases: TGTGCCAGCAGTAAGACTCAGGAAACCTCTGGCTACACCTTC. Its translation is CASSKTQETSGYTF.

The chain recombines TRBV15 with TRBJ2-7; D perhaps matches TRBD2 (5 bases). This CDR3 contains 16 residues. V lost 6 bases and J lost 0, with 18 bases in between. Germline V gene lookup returns CDR1 LNHNV and CDR2 YYDKDF (reference sequence). CDR3 sequence (DNA): TGTGCCACCAGTAACCTCGGACTGTTCTCCTCCTACGAGCAGTACTTC. This gives the protein CATSNLGLFSSYEQYF.

This chain uses TRBV5-1 with TRBJ2-7; 10 positions agree with TRBD2. This CDR3 is built from 15 residues. Looked up from germline, CDR1 is SGHRS and CDR2 is YFSETQ. The J segment lost 3 bases and the V segment lost 3 bases, leaving 6 bases of the junction unmatched. The CDR3 DNA sequence: TGCGCCAGCAGCTCCGGACTAGCGGTTCGCTACGAGCAGTACTTC. This gives the protein CASSSGLAVRYEQYF. Full variable domain (remainder filled in from reference TRBV5-1 and TRBJ2-7): KAGVTQTPRYLIKTRGQQVTLSCSPISGHRSVSWYQQTPGQGLQFLFEYFSETQRNKGNFPGRFSGRQFSNSRSEMNVSTLELGDSALYLCASSSGLAVRYEQYFGPGTRLTVT.